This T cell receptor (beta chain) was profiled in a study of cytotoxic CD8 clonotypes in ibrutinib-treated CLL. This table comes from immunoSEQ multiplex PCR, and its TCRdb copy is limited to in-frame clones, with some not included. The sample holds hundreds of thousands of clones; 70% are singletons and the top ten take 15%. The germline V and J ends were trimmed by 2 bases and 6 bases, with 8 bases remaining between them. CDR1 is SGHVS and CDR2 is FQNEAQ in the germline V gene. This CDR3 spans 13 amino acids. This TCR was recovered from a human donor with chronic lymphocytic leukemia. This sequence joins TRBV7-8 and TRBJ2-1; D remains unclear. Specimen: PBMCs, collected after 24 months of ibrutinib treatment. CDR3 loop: CASSLISGNEQFF. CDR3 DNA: TGTGCCAGCAGCTTAATCTCTGGCAATGAGCAGTTCTTC.